This TCR beta chain was recorded in a study of cytomegalovirus exposure and HLA in healthy donors. Study findings and constraints: Among TCR sequences, most were rare, though some public TCRs appeared in many donors. A later analysis showed that HLA-associated TCR beta chains had undergone more clonal expansion than equally common others. The study listed 150 to 200 cytomegalovirus-associated TCR beta chains.

The germline V gene has CDR1 LNHDA and CDR2 SQIVND (reference sequence). This CDR3 has 14 amino acids. Between the trimmed V and J ends, which lost 3 bases and 6 bases, there was a span of 12 bases. As to this clone: Its specificity is unknown.

Amplification used 60 Vbeta primers and 13 Jbeta primers. The assay was immunoSEQ multiplex PCR, and TCRdb's table has in-frame clones only and misses some. The listing records 25,000 to 35,000 clones. The sample consisted of PBMCs. This receptor was identified in a woman aged 40 to 50 in good health and CMV-seropositive. V and J are TRBV19 and TRBJ1-5; D is possibly TRBD1 (6 bases). The CDR3 coding sequence is TGTGCCAGTAGTATCTGGGGGCAGGGTCAGCCCCAGCATTTT. Protein sequence: CASSIWGQGQPQHF.